A selection of T cell receptor beta chains follows, all from one sample in a study of T-cell reconstitution after alpha-beta-depleted transplantation in children. TCRdb re-derived calls from the PCR reads in MiXCR, one entry per CDR3 protein. The sample has more than 400,000 distinct CDR3 sequences; approximately 42% are singletons. Sample: PBMCs, taken before TCRalphabeta/CD19-depleted stem cell transplant. These receptors came from a girl aged 2-10 years with aplastic anemia, due to receive a stem cell transplant. Each CDR3 is given with its conserved first and last residue.

>TRBV12-3/TRBV12-4
CASSFLGGLYRHEQYF
>TRBV20-1
CSCGYTDTQYF
>TRBV27
CASSLGTLRSLGLAYDEKLFF
>TRBV5-1
CASSSKQGAAEAFF
>TRBV21-1
CASSKGADNITEAFF
>TRBV20-1
CSARPPRRQSSYNEQFF
>TRBV7-3
CASSLLPKETQYF
>TRBV10-3
CAISELWEEGYEQFF
>TRBV5-1
CASSLGTPFMGYEQYF
>TRBV7-9
CASSTGLAEANTGELFF
>TRBV28
CASSYGVWGFGQYF
>TRBV16
CASSPHQRGFYEQYF
>TRBV7-9
CASSTPTGLNTGELFF
>TRBV2
CASRGPPGHPHTFTGELFF
>TRBV5-1
CASNSSPTDGSYEQYF
>TRBV15
CATSSNRGETQYF
>TRBV7-2
CASSLAPGGGAETQYF
>TRBV20-1
CSARRDLSSYEQYF
>TRBV5-8
CASSFGQAGNEKLFF
>TRBV6-1
CASSTTSQGGNTEAFF
>TRBV5-6
CASSLPGTGGLSGNTIYF
>TRBV20-1
CSARDWSAYEQYF
>TRBV30
CAWSLGGSSYEQYF
>TRBV28
CASSLVTFYSNQPQHF
>TRBV7-2
CASTFYLENEQFF
>TRBV3-1
CASSQDPGQGNYEQYF
>TRBV7-2
CASSLTLAEPYSPGKAQYF
>TRBV12-3/TRBV12-4
CASSLEGAHSGNTIYF
>TRBV27
CASSSRGNGNEQFF
>TRBV20-1
CSATGGTEAFF
>TRBV5-6
CASSRRGQYNEQFF
>TRBV30
CAWSVEYSNQPQHF
>TRBV6-5
CASSYRGGPNNEQFF
>TRBV20-1
CSVPRPDESYGYTF
>TRBV20-1
CSAGETQYF
>TRBV20-1
CSASGGRGQPQHF
>TRBV15
CATSTGWGASTDTQYF
>TRBV20-1
CSARDKPSALYGYTF
>TRBV20-1
CSARVAGAETQYF
>TRBV5-1
CASSPPGPGDEQYF
>TRBV29-1
CSVEEGTGVDTQYF
>TRBV5-4
CASSLQGLTNQPQHF
>TRBV12-5
CASGPGNYEQYF
>TRBV20-1
CSAPGGTYISYNEQFF